This TCR beta chain stems from a study of T cells in Graves' hyperthyroidism and ophthalmopathy. This CDR3 is 13 amino acids long. Germline V gene data show CDR1 as ENHRY and CDR2 as SYGVKD. Trimming cost V 0 bases and J 10 bases; bases outside gene matches: 4. Authors of the study amplified TCR beta CDR3 regions from RNA transcripts. HTBI primers were used for first-round RT-PCR of the TCR CDR3. TCRdb processed the multiplex PCR reads anew with MiXCR; each CDR3 protein has one entry. The table includes over 700,000 distinct CDR3 sequences, over 35% detected once. This clonotype was seen repeatedly, ten times or more. Its antigen is as yet unknown. General study results and limits: Also found in blood were most expanded thyroid clonotypes above 0.001. Ophthalmopathy prediction by the model preceded onset by a median approximately six months.

The sequence derives from a woman between 35 and 50 years old with Graves' hyperthyroidism. The V gene is TRBV10-3, the J gene TRBJ1-1; 8 positions match TRBD1. The sequencing input was blood. This chain's CDR3 is CAISESKQGGAFF. The CDR3 DNA follows: TGTGCCATCAGTGAGTCGAAACAGGGGGGAGCTTTCTTT.